This T cell receptor beta chain stems from a study of regulatory T cells in long-lasting Graves disease (dated by TCRdb to about 2021). As for the study more broadly: Patients with newly diagnosed Graves' disease had been on antithyroid drugs for under 3 months. The study was registered as a clinical trial and conducted in China. A total of roughly 35 samples underwent TCR sequencing: around 13 from persistent and 20 from newly diagnosed Graves' disease patients. Patients with persistent Graves' disease were compared with patients with newly diagnosed Graves' disease using TCR sequencing and RNA sequencing of peripheral blood.

The method was multiplex PCR. Sequencer: Illumina HiSeq 4000. iRepertoire HTBI primers and Arm-PCR amplification of CDR3 regions were used to construct TCR beta libraries. Gel purification was performed on PCR products prior to sequencing. The paper's data handling went like this. Gene usage analysis of CDR3 amino acid clonotypes relied on the 55 to 80 TRBV and 13 to 15 TRBJ segments identified across samples. Filtered high-quality paired reads were merged into contigs using COPE and FqMerger. BLAST was used to align contigs to IMGT TRBV, TRBD and TRBJ reference genes, with CDR3 defined following IMGT. Any clonotype with a frequency above 0.1% was classified as a highly expanded clone. Shannon entropy served as the measure of repertoire diversity, while the Gini coefficient captured V-J evenness. A clonotype was considered public if more than one individual shared it. In TCRdb, the public reads were trimmed at Q25 with fastp and aligned with MiXCR, with productive beta chains retained. Each entry merges the rows of one CDR3 protein and shows their most common DNA and genes. The V and J calls were not made by the authors but by TCRdb's processing. Counted in this sample were 300,000 to 450,000 distinct CDR3 sequences; around 16% of them appeared once. The biggest ten clones account for about 24% of the sample.

On the study overall, not on this receptor specifically: The authors noted that the small sample size was a limitation that may lower accuracy. Preferential use of TRBV28, TRBJ1-2 and TRBJ2-5 was observed in persistent disease, whereas TRBV20-1 and TRBJ2-1 were favored in newly diagnosed disease. More public clonotypes were shared among persistent patients (roughly 2,700) than among newly diagnosed patients (966). Only peripheral blood was studied, because thyroid tissue, the primary lesion, was inaccessible. Sequencing and analysis were restricted to the TCR beta chain. Persistent Graves' disease patients showed lower TCR Shannon entropy and fewer highly expanded clones than newly diagnosed patients, suggesting clonal expansion.

As regards this clonotype: There is no known antigen for this receptor. Base quality data are lacking; no much larger clone is found one base away.

V is clipped by 6 bases and J by 6 bases, and the sequence between their germline boundaries is 18 bases long. The CDR3, cysteine through phenylalanine, is 16 amino acids long. Only CDR3 DNA is held: 48 bases, read in frame from base 1. For CDR1 and CDR2, the germline V gene lists MNHNS and SASEGT. The sample's time point label is to be understood as: newly diagnosed GD, antithyroid drugs for less than 3 months. RNA was extracted from PBMCs in TRIzol for both TCR sequencing and RNA sequencing. The diagnosis of Graves' disease followed American Thyroid Association guidelines. Patients were recruited from an endocrinology department in Xi'an, China. Each patient gave approximately 10 milliliters of peripheral blood, collected in an EDTA anticoagulant tube. Ficoll Paque Plus density gradient separation was used to isolate PBMCs, and no further T cell sorting was performed. An Agilent 2100 Bioanalyzer and agarose gel were used to check RNA quality, while a NanoDrop 2000 measured RNA concentration.

The V and J genes are TRBV6-1 and TRBJ1-6, with no D gene named confidently. This material consisted of peripheral blood mononuclear cells (PBMCs), taken at new diagnosis, from a patient treated with antithyroid drugs. This receptor was obtained from a female donor with Graves disease. The DNA sequence is TGTGCCAGCAGCCGACCGGGGATTGGGTTTAATTCACCCCTCCACTTT. Translated, this is CASSRPGIGFNSPLHF.